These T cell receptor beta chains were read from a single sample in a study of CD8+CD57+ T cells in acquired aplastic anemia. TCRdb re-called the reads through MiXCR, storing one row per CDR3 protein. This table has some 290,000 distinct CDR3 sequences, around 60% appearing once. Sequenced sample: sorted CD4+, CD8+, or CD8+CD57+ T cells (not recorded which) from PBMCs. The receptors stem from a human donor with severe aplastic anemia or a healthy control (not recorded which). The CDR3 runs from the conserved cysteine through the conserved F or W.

CASSVGLDPAYEQYF	TRBV7-9	TRBJ2-7
CSARPSYNEQFF	TRBV20-1	TRBJ2-1
CASEQQTESFLGYNEQFF	TRBV7-9	TRBJ2-1
CASSRRTWFEQFF	TRBV6-5	TRBJ2-1
CASSFRDRDTGELFF	TRBV11-1	TRBJ2-2
CASSLGQTYGYTF	TRBV7-9	TRBJ1-2
CASSLGATGGQETQYF	TRBV5-1	TRBJ2-5
CASSLDPGQGYEQYF	TRBV7-9	TRBJ2-7
CSARESGSSPLHF	TRBV20-1	TRBJ1-6
CSATRRPEKLFF	TRBV20-1	TRBJ1-4
CASRSRYNSPLHF	TRBV5-1	TRBJ1-6
CASTREGGPSYEQYF	TRBV2	TRBJ2-7
CSVKSRLAGLSTDTQYF	TRBV20-1	TRBJ2-3
CASSEWGATEAFF	TRBV10-2	TRBJ1-1
CASSLVAGNTGELFF	TRBV7-2	TRBJ2-2
CASSYSGQTNSPLHF	TRBV6-6	TRBJ1-6
CASSYEGGPDEAFF	TRBV6-5	TRBJ1-1
CASIGGGLGAFF	TRBV2	TRBJ1-1
CASSVSPGTGTDEQFF	TRBV9	TRBJ2-1
CASSQVGGGHEQFF	TRBV7-6	TRBJ2-1
CASSPGQGARNGLFF	TRBV7-2	TRBJ2-1
CASRDDRGYGYTF	TRBV12-3/TRBV12-4	TRBJ1-2
CASSPWRGGLHEQYF	TRBV6-5	TRBJ2-7
CASSIVEVTGIMNTEAFF	TRBV19	TRBJ1-1
CASSLVPGQGAGNTIYF	TRBV7-8	TRBJ1-3